Reported below is one T cell receptor (beta chain). Its specificity is unknown. The CDR3 consists of 15 residues. Germline CDR1 SEHNR, CDR2 FQNEAQ (reference sequence). This specimen belongs to a study of CXCR3-negative and CXCR3-positive naive CD8 T cells. Across the whole study: With about 1.5 +/- 0.3 million reads per library, the TRB reads numbered around 150 million in total.

UMI-labeled TRB cDNA libraries were prepared by 5' RACE. For each CDR3 protein, TCRdb gives one entry from its re-call of the 5' RACE reads, without DNA. The sample table sets out approximately 88,000 distinct CDR3 sequences. The study, taken as a whole, reports: Memory CD8+ T cell repertoires were far less diverse than both naive subsets.

The receptor's source is a human donor in good health. Some clones in this sample may be carry-over from other donors' samples. Sequences were obtained from naive CXCR3- CD8+ T cells from blood. Subset described: CD45RO-CCR7+CD27+CD95- naive CD8+ T cells lacking CXCR3 (TNR3-). The chain employs TRBV7-9 and TRBJ2-1. The CDR3 sequence is CVSSPAGSSYNEQFF.